The clone carrying this T cell receptor (beta chain) was recorded many times. The antigen is not known. The sample belongs to a study of glioma-infiltrating T cells. Broader study findings: Tissue and blood shared very few CDR3 sequences. Gliomas, especially low-grade, showed above-expected tissue-blood divergence; non-neoplastic patients showed below.

Amplification of TCR alpha and beta CDR3 regions from RNA used iRepertoire nested multiplex PCR. For one-step reverse transcription and amplification, roughly 95-400 ng of tissue mRNA or PBMC total RNA was used. MiXCR was run by TCRdb on the multiplex PCR reads, yielding one entry per CDR3 protein. The sample lists more than 95,000 distinct CDR3 sequences, about 23% occurring once. The CDR3 consists of 16 residues. CDR1 KGHSH and CDR2 LQKENI come from the germline V gene. The V gene end was trimmed by 6 bases and the J gene end by 5 bases; junction bases not matched to a gene: 9. Sequencing input: glioma tissue, nonneoplastic brain tissue, or PBMCs (not recorded which). The V and J genes are TRBV18 and TRBJ2-1; 11 positions match TRBD2. This sequence was found in a human donor with low-grade glioma or glioblastoma, undergoing nonglioma brain surgery, or in good health (not recorded which). The CDR3 DNA reads as TGTGCCAGCTCTCCGCCTGGGACTAGCGGCGACAATGAGCAGTTCTTC. This translates into CASSPPGTSGDNEQFF.